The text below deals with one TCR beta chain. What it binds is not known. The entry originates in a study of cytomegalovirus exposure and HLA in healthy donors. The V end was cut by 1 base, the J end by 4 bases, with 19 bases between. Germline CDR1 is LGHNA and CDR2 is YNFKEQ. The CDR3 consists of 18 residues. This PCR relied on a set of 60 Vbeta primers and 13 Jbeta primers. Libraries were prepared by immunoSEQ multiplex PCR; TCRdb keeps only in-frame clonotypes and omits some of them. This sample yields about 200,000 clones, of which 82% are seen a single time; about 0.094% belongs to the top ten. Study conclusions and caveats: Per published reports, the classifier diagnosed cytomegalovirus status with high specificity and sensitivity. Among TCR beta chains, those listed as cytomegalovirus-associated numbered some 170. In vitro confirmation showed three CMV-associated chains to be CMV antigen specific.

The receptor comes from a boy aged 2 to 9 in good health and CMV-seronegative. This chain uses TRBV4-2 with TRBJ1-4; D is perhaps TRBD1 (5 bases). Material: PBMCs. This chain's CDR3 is CASSQVEPRGTVNEKLFF. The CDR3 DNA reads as TGTGCCAGCAGCCAAGTAGAGCCCCGGGGGACGGTTAATGAAAAACTGTTTTTT.